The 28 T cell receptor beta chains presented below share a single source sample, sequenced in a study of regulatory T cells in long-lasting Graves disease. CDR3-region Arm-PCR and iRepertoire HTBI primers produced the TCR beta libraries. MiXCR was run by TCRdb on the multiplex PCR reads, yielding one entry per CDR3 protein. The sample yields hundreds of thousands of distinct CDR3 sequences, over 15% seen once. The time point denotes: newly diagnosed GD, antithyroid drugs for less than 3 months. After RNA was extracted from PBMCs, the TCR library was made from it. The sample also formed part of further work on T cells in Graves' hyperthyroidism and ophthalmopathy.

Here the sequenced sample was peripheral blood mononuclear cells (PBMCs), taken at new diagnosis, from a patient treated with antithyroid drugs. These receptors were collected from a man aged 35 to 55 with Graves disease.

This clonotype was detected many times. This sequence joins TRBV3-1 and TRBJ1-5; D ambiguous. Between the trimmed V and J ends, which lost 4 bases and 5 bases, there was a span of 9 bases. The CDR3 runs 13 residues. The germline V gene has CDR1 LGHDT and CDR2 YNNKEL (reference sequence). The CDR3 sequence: CASSRGMDQPQHF. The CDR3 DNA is TGTGCCAGCAGCCGAGGGATGGATCAGCCCCAGCATTTT.

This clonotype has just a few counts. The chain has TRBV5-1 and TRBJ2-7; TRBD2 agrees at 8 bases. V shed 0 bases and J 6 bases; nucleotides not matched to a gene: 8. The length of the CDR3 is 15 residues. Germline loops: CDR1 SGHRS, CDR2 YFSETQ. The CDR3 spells CASSLEAGGTGEQYF. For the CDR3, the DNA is TGCGCCAGCAGCTTGGAGGCGGGGGGAACTGGCGAGCAGTACTTC.

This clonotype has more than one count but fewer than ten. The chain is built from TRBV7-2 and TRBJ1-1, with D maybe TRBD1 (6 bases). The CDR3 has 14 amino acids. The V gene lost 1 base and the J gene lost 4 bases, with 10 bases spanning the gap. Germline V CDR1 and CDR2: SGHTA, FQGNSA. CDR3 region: CASSLDWGATEAFF. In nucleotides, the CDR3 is TGTGCCAGCAGCTTAGATTGGGGGGCCACTGAAGCTTTCTTT. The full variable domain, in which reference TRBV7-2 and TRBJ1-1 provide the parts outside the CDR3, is GAGVSQSPSNKVTEKGKDVELRCDPISGHTALYWYRQSLGQGLEFLIYFQGNSAPDKSGLPSDRFSAERTGGSVSTLTIQRTQQEDSAVYLCASSLDWGATEAFFGQGTRLTVV.

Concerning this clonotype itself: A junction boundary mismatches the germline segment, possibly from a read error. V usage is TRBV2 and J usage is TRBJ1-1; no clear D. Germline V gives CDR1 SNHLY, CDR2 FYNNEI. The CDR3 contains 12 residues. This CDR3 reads CASSGELFEALF. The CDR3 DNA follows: TGTGCCAGCAGTGGGGAACTCTTTGAAGCCCTCTTT.

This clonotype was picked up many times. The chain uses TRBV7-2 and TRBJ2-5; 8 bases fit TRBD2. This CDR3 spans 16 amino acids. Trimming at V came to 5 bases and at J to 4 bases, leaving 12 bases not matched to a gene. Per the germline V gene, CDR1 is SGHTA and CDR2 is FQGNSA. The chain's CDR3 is CASSRRGAGATETQYF. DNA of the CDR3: TGTGCCAGCAGCCGGCGGGGAGCGGGAGCAACAGAGACCCAGTACTTC.

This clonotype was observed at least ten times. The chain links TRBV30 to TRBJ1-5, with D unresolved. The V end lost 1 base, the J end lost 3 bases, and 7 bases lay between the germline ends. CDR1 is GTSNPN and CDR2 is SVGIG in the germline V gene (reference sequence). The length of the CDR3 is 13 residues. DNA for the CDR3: TGTGCCTGGAGTGCCCAGGACAATCAGCCCCAGCATTTT. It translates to CAWSAQDNQPQHF.

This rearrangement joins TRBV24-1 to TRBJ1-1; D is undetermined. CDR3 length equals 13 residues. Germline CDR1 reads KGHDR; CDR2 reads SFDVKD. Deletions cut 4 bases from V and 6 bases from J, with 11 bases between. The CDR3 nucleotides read TGTGCCACCAGTGACCCTCGGCGGCCTGAAGCTTTCTTT. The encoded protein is CATSDPRRPEAFF.

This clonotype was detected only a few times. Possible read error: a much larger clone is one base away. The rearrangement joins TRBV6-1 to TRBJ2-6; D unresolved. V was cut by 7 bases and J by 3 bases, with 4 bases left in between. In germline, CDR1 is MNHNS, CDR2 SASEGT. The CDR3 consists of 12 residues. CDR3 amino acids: CASKDGANVLTF. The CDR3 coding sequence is TGTGCCAGCAAGGATGGGGCCAACGTCCTGACTTTC.

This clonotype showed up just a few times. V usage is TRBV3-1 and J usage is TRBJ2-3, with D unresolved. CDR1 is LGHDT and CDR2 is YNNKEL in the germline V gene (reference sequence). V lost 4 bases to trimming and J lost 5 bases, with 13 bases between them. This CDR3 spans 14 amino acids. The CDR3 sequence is CASSPGLRVDTQYF. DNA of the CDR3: TGTGCCAGCAGCCCGGGCCTTAGGGTAGATACGCAGTATTTT.

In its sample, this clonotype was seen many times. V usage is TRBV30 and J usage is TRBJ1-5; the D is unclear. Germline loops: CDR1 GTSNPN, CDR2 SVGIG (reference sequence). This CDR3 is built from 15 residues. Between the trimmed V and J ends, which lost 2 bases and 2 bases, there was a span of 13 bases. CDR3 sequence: CAWSTGDRGNQPQHF. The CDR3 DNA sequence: TGTGCCTGGAGTACCGGGGATAGGGGCAATCAGCCCCAGCATTTT.

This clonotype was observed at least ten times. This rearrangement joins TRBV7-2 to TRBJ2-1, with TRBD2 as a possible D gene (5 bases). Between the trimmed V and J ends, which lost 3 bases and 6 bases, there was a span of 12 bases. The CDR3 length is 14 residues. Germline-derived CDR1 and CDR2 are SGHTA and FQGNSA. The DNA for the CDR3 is TGTGCCAGCAGCTTCTTTCTAGCTAGCAATGAGCAGTTCTTC. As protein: CASSFFLASNEQFF. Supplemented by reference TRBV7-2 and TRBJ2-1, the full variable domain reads GAGVSQSPSNKVTEKGKDVELRCDPISGHTALYWYRQSLGQGLEFLIYFQGNSAPDKSGLPSDRFSAERTGGSVSTLTIQRTQQEDSAVYLCASSFFLASNEQFFGPGTRLTVL.

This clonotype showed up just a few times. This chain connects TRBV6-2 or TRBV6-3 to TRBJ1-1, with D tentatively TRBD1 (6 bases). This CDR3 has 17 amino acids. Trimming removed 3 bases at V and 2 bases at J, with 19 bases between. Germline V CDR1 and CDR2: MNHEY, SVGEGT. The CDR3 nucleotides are TGTGCCAGCAGTTATTCGCGGGACACCCTGCCAAACACTGAAGCTTTCTTT. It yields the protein CASSYSRDTLPNTEAFF.

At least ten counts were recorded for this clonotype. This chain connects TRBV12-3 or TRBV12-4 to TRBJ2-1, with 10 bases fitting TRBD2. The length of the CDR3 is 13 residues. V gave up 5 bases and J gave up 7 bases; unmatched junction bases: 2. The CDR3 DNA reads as TGTGCCAGCAGTCAGACTAGCGGGAATGAGCAGTTCTTC. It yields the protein CASSQTSGNEQFF.

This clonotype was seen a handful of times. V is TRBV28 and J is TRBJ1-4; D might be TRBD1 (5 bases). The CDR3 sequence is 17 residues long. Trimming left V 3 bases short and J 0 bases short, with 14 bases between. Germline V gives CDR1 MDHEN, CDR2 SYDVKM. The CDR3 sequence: CASSFSQGGATNEKLFF. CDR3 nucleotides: TGTGCCAGCAGTTTTAGTCAGGGAGGTGCAACTAATGAAAAACTGTTTTTT.

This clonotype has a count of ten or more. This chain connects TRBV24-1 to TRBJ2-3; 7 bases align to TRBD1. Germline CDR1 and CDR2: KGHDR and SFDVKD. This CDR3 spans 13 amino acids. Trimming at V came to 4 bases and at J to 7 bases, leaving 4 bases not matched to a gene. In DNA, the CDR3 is TGTGCCACCAGTGAAGGGGGCCGGAATACGCAGTATTTT. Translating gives CATSEGGRNTQYF.

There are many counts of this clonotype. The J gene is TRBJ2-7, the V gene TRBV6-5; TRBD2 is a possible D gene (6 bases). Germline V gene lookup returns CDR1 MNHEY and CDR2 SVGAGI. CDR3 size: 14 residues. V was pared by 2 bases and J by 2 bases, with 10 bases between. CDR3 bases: TGTGCCAGCAGTTACATCGGAGGGGCCTACGAGCAGTACTTC. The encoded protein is CASSYIGGAYEQYF.

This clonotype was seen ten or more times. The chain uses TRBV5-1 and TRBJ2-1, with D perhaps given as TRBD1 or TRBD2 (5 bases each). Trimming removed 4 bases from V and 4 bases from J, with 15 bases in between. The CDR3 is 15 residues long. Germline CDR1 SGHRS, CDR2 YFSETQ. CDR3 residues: CASSGGRDEYNEQFF. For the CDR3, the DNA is TGCGCCAGCAGCGGAGGCCGGGACGAATACAATGAGCAGTTCTTC.

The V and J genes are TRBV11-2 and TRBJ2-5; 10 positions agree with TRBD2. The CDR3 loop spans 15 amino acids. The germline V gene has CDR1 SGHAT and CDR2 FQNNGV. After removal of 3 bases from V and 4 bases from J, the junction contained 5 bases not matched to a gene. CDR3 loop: CASSLTGLAAETQYF. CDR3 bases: TGTGCCAGCAGCTTGACCGGACTAGCGGCAGAGACCCAGTACTTC.

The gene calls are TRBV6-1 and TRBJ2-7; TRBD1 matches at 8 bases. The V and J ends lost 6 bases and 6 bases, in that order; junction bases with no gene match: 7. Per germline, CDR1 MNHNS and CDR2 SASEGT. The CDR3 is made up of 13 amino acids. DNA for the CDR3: TGTGCCAGCAGATCCACAGGGGGAATCGAGCAGTACTTC. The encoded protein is CASRSTGGIEQYF.

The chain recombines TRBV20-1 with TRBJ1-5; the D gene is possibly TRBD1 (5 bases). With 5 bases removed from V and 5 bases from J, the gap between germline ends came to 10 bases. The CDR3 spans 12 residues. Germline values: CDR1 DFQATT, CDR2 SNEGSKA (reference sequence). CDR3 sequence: CSAGTVDQPQHF. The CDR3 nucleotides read TGCAGTGCTGGGACGGTGGATCAGCCCCAGCATTTT.

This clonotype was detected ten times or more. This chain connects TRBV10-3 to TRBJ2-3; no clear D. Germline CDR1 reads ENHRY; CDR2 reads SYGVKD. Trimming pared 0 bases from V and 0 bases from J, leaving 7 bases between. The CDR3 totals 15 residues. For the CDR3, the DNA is TGTGCCATCAGTGAGTCCCTCTCTAGCACAGATACGCAGTATTTT. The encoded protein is CAISESLSSTDTQYF.

The CDR3 DNA reads TGTGCCAGCAGCGTACAATTTGCGAGTGGGGACCCACGCACAGATACGCAGTATTTT. Encoded protein: CASSVQFASGDPRTDTQYF. The gene calls are TRBV9 and TRBJ2-3, with D perhaps being TRBD1 or TRBD2 (5 bases each). CDR1 is SGDLS and CDR2 is YYNGEE in the germline V gene. V lost 1 base and J lost 1, with 22 bases in between. This CDR3 is 19 amino acids long. Full variable domain (missing parts from reference TRBV9 and TRBJ2-3): DSGVTQTPKHLITATGQRVTLRCSPRSGDLSVYWYQQSLDQGLQFLIQYYNGEERAKGNILERFSAQQFPDLHSELNLSSLELGDSALYFCASSVQFASGDPRTDTQYFGPGTRLTVL.

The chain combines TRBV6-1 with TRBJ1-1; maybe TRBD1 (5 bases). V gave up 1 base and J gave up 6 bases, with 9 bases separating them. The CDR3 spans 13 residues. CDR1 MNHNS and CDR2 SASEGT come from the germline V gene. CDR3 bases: TGTGCCAGCAGTGAAGTGGGGGAAGCTGAAGCTTTCTTT. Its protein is CASSEVGEAEAFF.

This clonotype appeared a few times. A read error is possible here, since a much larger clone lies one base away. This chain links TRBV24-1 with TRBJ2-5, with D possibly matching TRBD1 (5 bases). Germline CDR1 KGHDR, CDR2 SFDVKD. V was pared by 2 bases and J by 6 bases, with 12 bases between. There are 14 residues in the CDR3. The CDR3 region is CATSDSRVGKTQYF. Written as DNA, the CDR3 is TGTGCCACCAGTGATTCCAGGGTTGGGAAGACCCAGTACTTC.

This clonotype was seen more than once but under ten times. DNA of the CDR3: TGTGCCAGCAGCTTGGCCACAGCGAACACTGAAGCTTTCTTT. This codes for CASSLATANTEAFF. The J gene is TRBJ1-1, the V gene TRBV5-4; the D is unclear. This CDR3 is 14 amino acids long. Germline V gene data show CDR1 as SGHNT and CDR2 as YYREEE (reference sequence). The V end lost 0 bases, the J end lost 1 base, and 7 bases lay between the germline ends.

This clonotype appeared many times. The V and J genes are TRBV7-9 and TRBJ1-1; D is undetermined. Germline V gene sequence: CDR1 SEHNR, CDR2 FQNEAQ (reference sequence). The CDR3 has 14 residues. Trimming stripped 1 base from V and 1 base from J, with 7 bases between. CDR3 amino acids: CASSLVSGNTEAFF. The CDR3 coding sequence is TGTGCCAGCAGCTTAGTGTCCGGGAACACTGAAGCTTTCTTT.

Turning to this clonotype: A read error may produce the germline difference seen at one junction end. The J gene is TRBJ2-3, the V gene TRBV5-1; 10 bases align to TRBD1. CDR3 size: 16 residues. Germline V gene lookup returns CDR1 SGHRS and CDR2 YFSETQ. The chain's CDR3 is CASSYGTGASTDTQYF. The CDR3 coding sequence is TGTGCCAGCAGCTACGGGACAGGGGCCAGCACAGATACGCAGTATTTT.

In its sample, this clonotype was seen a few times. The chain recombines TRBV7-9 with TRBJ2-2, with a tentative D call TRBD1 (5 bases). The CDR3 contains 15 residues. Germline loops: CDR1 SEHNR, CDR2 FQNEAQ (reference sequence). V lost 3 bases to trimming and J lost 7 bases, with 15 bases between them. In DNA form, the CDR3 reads TGTGCCAGCAGCTTGGGCAGGGTAATCGGCGGGGAGCTGTTTTTT. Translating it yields CASSLGRVIGGELFF. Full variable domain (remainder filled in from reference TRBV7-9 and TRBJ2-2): DTGVSQNPRHKITKRGQNVTFRCDPISEHNRLYWYRQTLGQGPEFLTYFQNEAQLEKSRLLSDRFSAERPKGSFSTLEIQRTEQGDSAMYLCASSLGRVIGGELFFGEGSRLTVL.